This TCR beta chain derives from a study of cytomegalovirus exposure and HLA in healthy donors (dated by TCRdb to 2015 to 2018). Context from the whole study: An earlier analysis of several hundred of the donors reported about 250 Gb of sequence data and 100 million to 130 million unique TCR beta sequences from roughly 180 million T cells. Roughly 290 gigabases of sequencing data and approximately 91 million unique TCR sequences made up an early release that covered nearly 650 HLA-typed donors. Of the roughly 400 genotyped donors, approximately 81% were placed in the genetic ancestry cluster associated with self-reported Caucasian donors. The study aimed to test whether signatures of past pathogen exposure could be identified by cataloging public T cell receptors. The study used immunosequencing to profile the T cell repertoires of 670 or so subjects and linked those repertoires to cytomegalovirus serostatus. A separate validation cohort of more than 100 different subjects was used in addition to the roughly 670-subject first cohort. To predict cytomegalovirus infection status, the study combined high-throughput TCR immunosequencing, statistical association of individual TCRs with disease status, and machine learning. To study patterns of TCR occurrence, a later analysis re-analyzed previously published TCR beta repertoires from around 700 donors and added high-resolution HLA genotyping. In the later analysis, no new phenotypic data were used to find candidate immune exposures; instead, reliance was placed on TCR beta sequences and their occurrence across donors. In an earlier analysis of 550 to 700 of the donors, high-throughput TCR beta sequencing was used to judge whether each TCR beta V gene segment behaved as functional or pseudogenic. Alongside the repertoire data, information on donor age, sex, ethnicity and CMV serostatus was compiled. A later genetic analysis used genome-wide SNP genotypes for about three fifths of the 666 donors, treating that subset as a discovery cohort. Every discovery cohort repertoire had been produced on one sequencing platform. HLA typing included class I and class II loci at four-digit resolution. Typing coverage differed by locus: A, B, C, DRB1 and DQB1 were typed in roughly 620-640 donors, DQA1 in approximately 520, DPA1 in some 610, and DPB1 in around 440. Because of strong linkage in the cohort, five DR-DQ haplotypes were treated as single units for association and clustering. Across approximately 400 genotyped donors of the cohort, an average of approximately 200,000 unique TCR beta nucleotide sequences per donor were sequenced, and roughly 20% of those sequences were non-productive.

The paper's findings and limits, for the study overall: In a later analysis, HLA-associated TCR beta chains were found to be more clonally expanded and to have lower generation probabilities than equally common non-associated chains. Most TCR sequences were seen in very few donors, while some public TCRs were found in many individuals. According to a later analysis, most CMV-associated TCR beta chains appeared to be HLA-restricted, and the HLA associations seemed to be driven largely by CMV exposure. A further reported finding was that TCR beta sequences accurately predicted the HLA-A and HLA-B alleles for most subjects in the first cohort. In a later analysis, the rate of TCR association differed among HLA loci, with DRB1 alleles having the most associated TCRs and HLA-C alleles having the fewest. According to a later analysis, parvovirus B19, influenza, CMV and Epstein-Barr virus appeared linked to several top co-occurrence clusters. An earlier analysis of 450 to 750 of the donors showed that most TCR beta V segments appeared in productive rearrangements either about 87% or about 30% of the time, which broadly matched IMGT annotations. A group of highly shared sequence variants was considered likely to be a technical artifact of the sequencing pipeline. The 87-base-pair reads could not distinguish some IMGT-functional V segments, including TRBV6-2 and TRBV6-3, so those segments were excluded. In a later genetic analysis, fewer N-insertions in productive TCRs were reported among donors in an Asian-associated ancestry cluster than the roughly 700-donor mean. Only TCR beta chains were sequenced in this cohort, and the absence of alpha or paired-chain data limited detectable features. HLA typing was unavailable for some donors at each locus, so association tests used only the typed subset. The classifier was reported to diagnose cytomegalovirus status with high specificity and sensitivity in both the original and validation cohorts. For the cohort, immune exposure information was limited to CMV serostatus. Specific HLA alleles were associated with 15,000 to 20,000 TCR beta sequences at a false discovery rate of 0.05 in a later analysis. When HLA alleles, especially DR and DQ, strongly co-occurred, attributing TCR associations to individual alleles was difficult. Sequencing depth was assumed to be roughly uniform across donors in the presence/absence analyses, though that assumption may not hold. A few of the identified cytomegalovirus-associated TCR beta chains were confirmed in vitro to be specific for cytomegalovirus antigens. Some 15 rarely observed V segments, including chromosome 9 orphons, were excluded from the earlier analysis of several hundred of the donors because counts were too low. It was suggested by the authors that the approach could potentially be generalized to other disease states and immunological phenotypes. In a later genetic analysis, a missense DCLRE1C variant was associated with V-gene and J-gene trimming of TCR beta chains, and the association was replicated in an independent cohort. Correlated functional status among segregating V segments might be attributable to linkage disequilibrium, but an unknown experimental factor could not be ruled out. The study listed 150 to 200 TCR beta chains as associated with cytomegalovirus.

Library creation used the immunoSEQ multiplex PCR assay. For the multiplex PCR, a mixture combining 60 forward primers for TCR Vbeta segments and 13 reverse primers for TCR Jbeta segments was used. A multiplex PCR assay on genomic DNA amplified the CDR3 region of rearranged TCR beta genes. Amplified TCR beta libraries were sequenced as 87-base-pair reads on the Illumina HiSeq System. The original pipeline was this. In a later analysis, tens of millions of unique TCR beta chains were counted across the 650 to 750 repertoires, and roughly 11 million of these chains were shared by at least two donors. Raw reads were error-corrected and collapsed into unique sequences with a nearest-neighbor algorithm that merged closely related sequences to remove PCR and sequencing errors. Alignment of CDR3 sequences to IMGT reference sequences was used to assign V, D and J gene segments. For a sequence to be retained, at least a six-nucleotide match to both a V gene segment and a J gene segment was required. A rearrangement counted as productive if the CDR3 had no stop codons and remained in frame with V and J, and every other rearrangement counted as non-productive. Following IMGT convention, CDR3 was defined as the stretch from the second conserved V-encoded cysteine to the conserved J-encoded phenylalanine. The earlier analysis of some 600 of the donors excluded sequences that lacked an unambiguous match to a single V gene segment. An earlier analysis of a few hundred of the donors called V segments functional above 56.7% productive rearrangements and segregating when the between-donor standard deviation exceeded 5%. A statistical classification framework was built for diagnosing cytomegalovirus status from the catalog of TCR beta chain sequences. V and J gene assignment, in a later analysis, came from comparing TCR nucleotide sequences with IMGT/GENE-DB human TR gene sequences. In a later analysis, CDR3 sequences and most-parsimonious VDJ recombination scenarios were assigned using the TCRdist pipeline. A later analysis defined each TCR beta chain by its CDR3 amino acid sequence plus V-gene family, and excluded reads lacking a unique V-gene family. A later analysis removed several hundred highly shared, low-generation-probability nucleotide sequences to deal with suspected cross-contamination and a sequencing artifact. In a later analysis, a clonal expansion index for each public chain was calculated from normalized within-repertoire ranks of inferred template counts. In a later analysis, generation probabilities were computed using a VDJ recombination model fitted to out-of-frame rearrangements, and the results were checked against IGoR. In a later analysis, hypergeometric tests were used to score TCR-TCR, TCR-HLA and TCR-CMV co-occurrence, with a repertoire-size bias correction applied to TCR pairs. False discovery rates were estimated in a later analysis by permuting HLA or CMV assignments 20 times. In a later analysis, co-occurring TCRs were grouped using DBSCAN, with TCRdist sequence similarity added in when clustering inside HLA-allele-positive subsets. For co-occurrence clustering, repertoires with fewer than 30,000 or more than 120,000 public chains were excluded, along with five or six repertoires with anomalous nucleotide sharing. Drawn from immuneACCESS, this table holds only the in-frame rearrangements with V and J called that TCRdb kept. Clones are partly lost; checked studies trace under half to an unresolved V gene and leave the rest unexplained. The V and J calls and clone size come from that table; D and trimming were worked out from the DNA. Counted in this sample were fewer than 200,000 clones; about two thirds of them appeared once. Approximately 2.5% of the sample belongs to the ten largest clones.

At the junction V is shortened by 3 bases and J by 4 bases; bases outside the gene matches: 8. The germline V gene (reference sequence) specifies MNHNY as CDR1 and SVGAGI as CDR2. The CDR3 spans 15 residues, from the cysteine through the phenylalanine. The retained sequence is limited to the CDR3, 45 bases, with the frame set at the first base. Comment on this clone: The specificity of this receptor is unknown. Base qualities were left out, and no much larger clone turns up one base away.

In total, roughly 710 healthy bone marrow donors made up the cohort. At the time of sampling, all cohort members were nominally healthy, though unrecorded immune exposures were likely present. The donor was CMV seronegative and was included in the group of several hundred seronegative cohort members. Every donor gave a peripheral blood sample, and the peripheral blood mononuclear cells from that sample were used for TCR beta sequencing. Genomic DNA was extracted from the blood cell samples with the Qiagen DNeasy Blood Extraction Kit. Sample: PBMCs. The chain links TRBV6-6 with TRBJ1-1; the junction holds 7 bases that match TRBD1. This TCR was sampled from a woman aged 25 to 45 in good health and CMV-seronegative. The sequence in DNA is TGTGCCAGCAGTTATTCCCCAGGGGGGAGCACTGAAGCTTTCTTT. Its protein is CASSYSPGGSTEAFF.